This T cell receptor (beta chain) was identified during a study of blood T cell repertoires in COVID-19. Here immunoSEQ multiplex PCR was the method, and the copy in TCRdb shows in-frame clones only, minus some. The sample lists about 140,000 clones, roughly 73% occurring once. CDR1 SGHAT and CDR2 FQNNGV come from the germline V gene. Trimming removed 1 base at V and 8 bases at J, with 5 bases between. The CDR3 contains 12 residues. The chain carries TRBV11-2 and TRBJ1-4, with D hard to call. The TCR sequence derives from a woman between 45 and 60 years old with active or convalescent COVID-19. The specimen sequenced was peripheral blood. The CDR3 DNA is TGTGCCAGCAGCTTAGCGTCGGAAAAACTGTTTTTT. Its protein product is CASSLASEKLFF.